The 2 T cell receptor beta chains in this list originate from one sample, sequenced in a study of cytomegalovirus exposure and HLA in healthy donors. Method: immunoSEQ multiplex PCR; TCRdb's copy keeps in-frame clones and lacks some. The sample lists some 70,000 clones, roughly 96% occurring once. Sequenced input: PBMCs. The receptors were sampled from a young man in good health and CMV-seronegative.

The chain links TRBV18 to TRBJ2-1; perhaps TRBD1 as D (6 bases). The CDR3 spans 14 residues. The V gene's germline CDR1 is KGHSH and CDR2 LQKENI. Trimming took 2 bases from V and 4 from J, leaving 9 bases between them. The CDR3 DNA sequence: TGTGCCAGCTCACCAGACCAGGGGTACAATGAGCAGTTCTTC. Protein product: CASSPDQGYNEQFF. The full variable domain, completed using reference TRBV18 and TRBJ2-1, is NAGVMQNPRHLVRRRGQEARLRCSPMKGHSHVYWYRQLPEEGLKFMVYLQKENIIDESGMPKERFSAEFPKEGPSILRIQQVVRGDSAAYFCASSPDQGYNEQFFGPGTRLTVL.

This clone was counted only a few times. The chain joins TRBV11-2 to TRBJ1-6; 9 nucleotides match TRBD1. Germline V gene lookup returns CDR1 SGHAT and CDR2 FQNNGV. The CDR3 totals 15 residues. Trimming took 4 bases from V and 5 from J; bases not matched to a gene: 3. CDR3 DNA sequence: TGTGCCAGCAGCTCCCGGGACAGGGATAATTCACCCCTCCACTTT. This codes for CASSSRDRDNSPLHF.